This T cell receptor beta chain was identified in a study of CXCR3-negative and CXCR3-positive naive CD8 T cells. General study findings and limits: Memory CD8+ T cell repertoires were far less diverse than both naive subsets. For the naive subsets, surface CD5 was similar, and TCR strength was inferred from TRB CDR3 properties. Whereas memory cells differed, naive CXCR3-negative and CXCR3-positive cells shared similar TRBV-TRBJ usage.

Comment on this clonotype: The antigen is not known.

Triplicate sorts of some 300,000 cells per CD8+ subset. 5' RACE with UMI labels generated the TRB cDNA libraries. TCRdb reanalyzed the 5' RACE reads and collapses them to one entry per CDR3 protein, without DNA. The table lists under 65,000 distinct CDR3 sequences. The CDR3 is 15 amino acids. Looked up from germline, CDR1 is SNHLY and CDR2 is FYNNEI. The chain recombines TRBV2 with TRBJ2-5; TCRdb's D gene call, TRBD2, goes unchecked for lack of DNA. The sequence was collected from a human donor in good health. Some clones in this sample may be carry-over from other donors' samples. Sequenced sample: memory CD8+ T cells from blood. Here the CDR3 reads CASSYGLAGDETQYF.